This paragraph covers one T cell receptor (beta chain) sequence. The antigen remains unidentified. The sample comes from a study of T cell responses to AZD1222 COVID-19 vaccine. Study-level results: Per reports, nearly half of all spike-specific TCRs target regions that are unmutated in variants. In a largely white British group with more females than males, clonal diversity was possibly underestimated. Researchers took repertoire samples only after the peak T cell response had come.

Profiled with immunoSEQ multiplex PCR; TCRdb holds only in-frame clones, not every one. The table shows about 84,000 clones, with around 88% occurring only once. This CDR3 has 16 amino acids. Trimming removed 0 bases at V and 10 bases at J, with 20 bases between. Germline assignment: CDR1 SGDLS and CDR2 YYNGEE. The sequence derives from an adult who received the AZD1222 COVID-19 vaccine. The specimen comprised peripheral blood, sampled 28 days after the second AZD1222 dose. The rearrangement links TRBV9 to TRBJ2-1; the D gene could be TRBD1 or TRBD2 (5 bases each). CDR3 in DNA: TGTGCCAGCAGCGTAGAACCTTCATCGGGGCTTGGGGAGCAGTTCTTC. Amino acid sequence: CASSVEPSSGLGEQFF.